This T cell receptor beta chain emerged from a study of OX40 agonist ivuxolimab in advanced cancers. Study context: Dosing consisted of intravenous ivuxolimab at 0.01 to 10 mg/kg every 2 weeks. Overall study findings and caveats: CD8+ T cells averaged more expanded clones than CD4+.

This clone appeared once. Its antigen is currently unknown. The repertoire was sequenced with immunoSEQ multiplex PCR; TCRdb's copy has only in-frame clones and lacks some. The sample records about 26,000 clones, more than 70% being singletons. V lost 8 bases, J lost 1 base, and 5 bases lay in between. CDR1 ENHRY and CDR2 SYGVKD come from the germline V gene. The CDR3 runs to 11 residues. The chain has TRBV10-3 and TRBJ1-1; D remains ambiguous. This receptor was identified in an adult with an advanced solid tumor such as melanoma, head and neck, liver or kidney cancer. The sample consisted of CD4+ or CD8+ T cells sorted from blood, taken in a trial of the OX40 agonist ivuxolimab. CDR3 in amino acids: CAIAENTEAFF. For the CDR3, the DNA is TGTGCCATCGCCGAGAACACTGAAGCTTTCTTT.